Listed below are T cell receptor beta chains from one sample, sequenced in a study of monozygotic twins with inflammatory bowel disease. TCRdb reprocessed the 5' RACE reads and reports one entry per CDR3 protein, with no DNA. This table lists roughly 90,000 distinct CDR3 sequences. The sequencing input was blood. The receptor set was obtained from a human donor with ulcerative colitis or Crohn's disease, or a healthy co-twin of an affected twin (not recorded which). CDR3s include the opening cysteine and the closing phenylalanine or tryptophan. Clone size appears in some rows only: once, few, many, or a class for an expanded clone.

V,size,J,CDR3
TRBV5-1,-,TRBJ2-1,CASSLIGAYNEQFF
TRBV20-1,medium-sized,TRBJ1-1,CSAPKGAEAFF
TRBV12-3/TRBV12-4,-,TRBJ2-1,CASSLAQTDEQFF
TRBV5-5,-,TRBJ1-2,CASSQDLGYGYTF
TRBV7-2,-,TRBJ1-5,CASSLWADSSNQPQHF
TRBV5-1,-,TRBJ1-1,CASSFRLRGPKMNTEAFF
TRBV3-1,-,TRBJ1-1,CASSTRQEETEAFF
TRBV7-9,-,TRBJ2-3,CASSLGLRTDTQYF
TRBV20-1,-,TRBJ2-3,CSARGQNTDTQYF
TRBV7-9,-,TRBJ1-1,CASSLGPRARNTEAFF
TRBV12-3/TRBV12-4,-,TRBJ1-5,CASSLRFSNQPQHF
TRBV10-3,-,TRBJ1-1,CAISESIKGAEAFF
TRBV27,-,TRBJ1-1,CASSLQGIGNTEAFF
TRBV3-1,-,TRBJ1-5,CASSQEGVRDQPQHF
TRBV7-9,-,TRBJ2-5,CASRGTGGGETQYF
TRBV5-1,-,TRBJ2-1,CASSFGTGPYNEQFF
TRBV14,-,TRBJ2-7,CASSQTRAQWYF
TRBV20-1,-,TRBJ1-1,CSANTGSLNTEAFF
TRBV6-5,-,TRBJ1-1,CASSYGRNTEAFF
TRBV11-2,-,TRBJ1-3,CASSLDYGLWNTIYF
TRBV12-3/TRBV12-4,-,TRBJ1-4,CASSSRTAATNEKLFF
TRBV5-1,-,TRBJ1-2,CATAAQGDYGYTF
TRBV11-2,-,TRBJ1-2,CASSSLRGRNYGYTF
TRBV27,-,TRBJ2-3,CASSPLRVTDTQYF
TRBV4-1,-,TRBJ2-5,CASSHAQRSKETQYF
TRBV20-1,-,TRBJ1-5,CSARGGRGSNQPQHF
TRBV19,-,TRBJ1-4,CASNPDRPGATNEKLFF
TRBV12-3/TRBV12-4,-,TRBJ1-1,CDSSLWGDGTEAFF
TRBV29-1,-,TRBJ2-1,CSVRQGFYNEQFF
TRBV5-1,-,TRBJ1-2,CASRWDSSYGYTF
TRBV12-3/TRBV12-4,-,TRBJ1-1,CASSPQGGVKTEAFF
TRBV20-1,-,TRBJ2-1,CSARPSGGPNEQFF
TRBV7-9,-,TRBJ2-3,CASSHGQGWGRDTQYF
TRBV5-1,-,TRBJ2-1,CASSLTQGSPYNEQFF
TRBV7-2,-,TRBJ2-1,CASSFGPANEQFF
TRBV27,-,TRBJ2-6,CASSPRGGRSSGANVLTF
TRBV20-1,-,TRBJ2-5,CSADPGLVKETQYF
TRBV28,-,TRBJ2-1,CASSSAGTTNNEQFF
TRBV7-6,-,TRBJ2-3,CASSLRGGLADTQYF
TRBV5-1,-,TRBJ2-7,CASSLFPLTGQSYEQYF
TRBV3-1,-,TRBJ2-7,CASSQERRGSYEQYF
TRBV5-1,-,TRBJ1-4,CASSLGRGVSEKLFF
TRBV19,-,TRBJ1-1,CASSIELSGVTEAFF
TRBV20-1,-,TRBJ1-6,CSASRGAGESPLHF
TRBV28,-,TRBJ2-5,CASRRDVQETQYF
TRBV7-9,-,TRBJ1-5,CASSPVGEPQHF